This T cell receptor (beta chain) derives from a study of blood T cells in healthy people across ages (dated by TCRdb to about 2015). The study in broad terms: Template switching captured roughly one uniquely barcoded TCR beta cDNA molecule per two T cells in model experiments. Using deep sequencing normalized with unique cDNA molecular identifiers, the study measured how TCR beta repertoire diversity changes with age. The donors were divided into four age groups: young (average approximately 16 years), middle-aged (approximately 42), aged (about 60) and long-lived (around 80). Donors of different ages were randomly distributed across sequencing lanes to avoid experimental bias. The study analyzed two additional independent replicas of 1 million unique cDNA reads from the same blood draw for two donors, one aged 18 to 29 and one aged 80 or older. On the study overall, not on this receptor specifically: Because the CMV infection status of the donors was unknown, age-related changes in expanded clonotypes may potentially have been confounded. Estimates of total diversity from one million sequenced T cells were regarded as lower bounds and underestimates. Bulk unsorted PBMC profiling prevented conclusive comparison of naive and antigen-experienced compartments. Observed TCR beta diversity per million T cells fell roughly linearly with age, and a significant reduction was already apparent by age roughly 40. Compared with the aged group, the long-lived group had more naive CD4+ T cells, fewer expanded clones and increased TCR diversity, a pattern suggesting age selection. The percentage of naive T cells measured by flow cytometry correlated strongly with observed TCR beta diversity.

The CDR3 measures 12 amino acids from cysteine to phenylalanine. The entry retains the CDR3 DNA only, 36 bases that are in frame from base 1. The germline V gene gives CDR1 as SQVTM and CDR2 as ANQGSEA. The junction carries 13 bases between V and J, which are trimmed by 5 bases and 8 bases respectively. Comments on this clonotype: There is no known antigen for this receptor. Qualities for individual bases were not recorded, and no much larger clone is one base off.

The donors were roughly 40 Caucasian individuals from Russia, aged 6 to 90 years, who were systemically healthy. Approximately 9.7 milliliters of peripheral blood were drawn from each donor into EDTA-treated Vacutainer tubes. Ficoll-Paque density-gradient centrifugation was used to isolate PBMCs, with at least 7 million obtained per sample. Total RNA was extracted from PBMCs with Trizol reagent, with at least 6 micrograms obtained per sample. Naive CD45RAhigh/CD27high T cell percentages were measured by flow cytometry on a PBMC aliquot from every donor. Libraries came from 5' RACE. TCRdb records Illumina HiSeq 2500 as the sequencer. A second about 7 to 11 cycle PCR used a sample-barcoded 5' primer and a J-beta primer mix. Each TCR beta cDNA molecule received a unique molecular identifier from a template-switch 5' adaptor carrying 12 random nucleotides. Each sample yielded at least 2.5 million CDR3-containing paired-end reads. The Mint cDNA synthesis kit, primed by a TRBC-specific oligonucleotide, was used to synthesize first-strand cDNA from all RNA. All cDNA was treated with uracil-DNA glycosylase and then went through a first 18-cycle PCR with the universal primers M1SS and BC2_uni_R. Per the source publication's procedure: Normalization of each sample was performed by random selection of 1 million high-quality reads, each carrying a distinct molecular identifier. Instead of being binned into consensus sequences, reads with shared molecular identifiers were discarded. MiTCR, run with a Q25 quality threshold and the strictest error-elimination algorithm, handled CDR3 identification, clonotype clustering and error correction. A nonparametric unseen species model with Euler transformation was used to estimate a lower bound on total TCR beta diversity. Clones were called with MiXCR by TCRdb after fastp trimmed the public reads at Q25, and only in-frame beta chains were retained. Entries are consolidated by CDR3 protein sequence, retaining the most common genes and DNA. For this entry, the V and J calls and clone size follow TCRdb and not the study's own pipeline. This sample gives 1,100,000 or so distinct CDR3 sequences in total; more than 40% of them show up just once. The ten largest clones take up 18% of the sample.

The specimen was blood. The chain couples TRBV29-1 to TRBJ2-1; the D gene cannot be resolved beyond TRBD1 or TRBD2, each matching 7 bases. This TCR was recovered from a woman in her fifties or sixties in good health. The CDR3 amino acid sequence is: CSVLQGGDEQFF. The bases read TGCAGCGTTCTCCAGGGGGGGGATGAGCAGTTCTTC.